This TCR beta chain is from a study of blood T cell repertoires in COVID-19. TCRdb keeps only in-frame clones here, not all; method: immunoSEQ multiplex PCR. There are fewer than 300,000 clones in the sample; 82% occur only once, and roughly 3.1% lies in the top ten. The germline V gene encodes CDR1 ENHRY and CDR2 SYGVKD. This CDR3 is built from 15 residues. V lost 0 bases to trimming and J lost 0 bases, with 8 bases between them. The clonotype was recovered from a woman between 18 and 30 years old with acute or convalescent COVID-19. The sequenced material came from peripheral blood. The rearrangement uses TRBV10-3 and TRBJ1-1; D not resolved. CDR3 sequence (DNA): TGTGCCATCAGTGAGTCCCAGGATCTGAACACTGAAGCTTTCTTT. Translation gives CAISESQDLNTEAFF.